The text below deals with one T cell receptor (beta chain). Run at survey level, the immunoSEQ assay was version v3.0. Profiled with immunoSEQ multiplex PCR; TCRdb holds only in-frame clones, not every one. The sample includes about 25,000 clones, about 80% of them seen just once. The CDR3 has 15 residues. The ends were cut back, 6 bases at V and 1 base at J, with 15 bases in the middle. CDR1 is MGHDK and CDR2 is SYGVNS in the germline V gene. The record originates from a study of long-term antiretroviral therapy in people with HIV. The TCR was taken from a woman between 40 and 55 years old with HIV. This specimen consisted of unsorted PBMCs, obtained 1.1 years before starting antiretroviral therapy. The genes are TRBV25-1 and TRBJ1-1; D may be TRBD1 (6 bases). CDR3 sequence: CASSRTVVRNTEAFF. DNA of the CDR3: TGTGCCAGCAGCCGGACAGTCGTGAGGAACACTGAAGCTTTCTTT. Based on the CDR3 plus reference TRBV25-1 and TRBJ1-1, the full variable domain is EADIYQTPRYLVIGTGKKITLECSQTMGHDKMYWYQQDPGMELHLIHYSYGVNSTEKGDLSSESTVSRIRTEHFPLTLESARPSHTSQYLCASSRTVVRNTEAFFGQGTRLTVV.